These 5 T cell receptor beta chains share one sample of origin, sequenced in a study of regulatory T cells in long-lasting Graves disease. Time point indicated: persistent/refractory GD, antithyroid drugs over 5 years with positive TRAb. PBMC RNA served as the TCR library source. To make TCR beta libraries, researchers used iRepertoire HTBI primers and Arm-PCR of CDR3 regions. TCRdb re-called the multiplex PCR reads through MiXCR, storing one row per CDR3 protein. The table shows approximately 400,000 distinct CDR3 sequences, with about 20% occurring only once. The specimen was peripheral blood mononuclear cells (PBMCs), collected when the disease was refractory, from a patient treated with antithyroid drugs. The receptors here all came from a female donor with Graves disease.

This chain's CDR3 is CSAKSPNTEAFF. The CDR3 bases are TGCAGTGCTAAATCACCGAACACTGAAGCTTTCTTT. The chain employs TRBV20-1 and TRBJ1-1; D call uncertain. Germline values: CDR1 DFQATT, CDR2 SNEGSKA (reference sequence). V lost 4 bases, J lost 1 base, and 7 bases lay in between. This CDR3 has 12 amino acids.

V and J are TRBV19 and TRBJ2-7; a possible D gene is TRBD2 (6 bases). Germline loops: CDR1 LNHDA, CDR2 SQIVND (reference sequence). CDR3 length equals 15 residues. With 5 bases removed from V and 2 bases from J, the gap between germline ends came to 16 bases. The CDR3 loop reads CASSSTPSATYEQYF. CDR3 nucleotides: TGTGCCAGTAGTTCCACCCCTAGCGCGACCTACGAGCAGTACTTC.

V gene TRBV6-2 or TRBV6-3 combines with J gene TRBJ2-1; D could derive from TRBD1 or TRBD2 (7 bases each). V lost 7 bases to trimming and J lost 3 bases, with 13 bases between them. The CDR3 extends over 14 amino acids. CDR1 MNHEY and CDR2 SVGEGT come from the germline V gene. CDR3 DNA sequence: TGTGCCAGCAACCAGGGGGGGATCTACAATGAGCAGTTCTTC. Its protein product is CASNQGGIYNEQFF.

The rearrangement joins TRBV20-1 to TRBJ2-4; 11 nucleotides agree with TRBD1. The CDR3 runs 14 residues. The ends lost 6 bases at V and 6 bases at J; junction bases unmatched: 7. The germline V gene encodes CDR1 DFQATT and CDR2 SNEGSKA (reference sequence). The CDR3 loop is CSAPQGTGGNIQYF. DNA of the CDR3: TGCAGTGCCCCCCAGGGGACAGGGGGAAACATTCAGTACTTC.

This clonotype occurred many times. The CDR3 here is CASSLDRGYTF. CDR3 in DNA: TGTGCCAGCAGTTTGGACAGGGGCTACACCTTC. The genes are TRBV12-3 or TRBV12-4 and TRBJ1-2; 7 bases map to TRBD1. The CDR3 is 11 residues long. V trimming: 3 bases; J trimming: 8 bases; junction bases outside the gene matches: 0.